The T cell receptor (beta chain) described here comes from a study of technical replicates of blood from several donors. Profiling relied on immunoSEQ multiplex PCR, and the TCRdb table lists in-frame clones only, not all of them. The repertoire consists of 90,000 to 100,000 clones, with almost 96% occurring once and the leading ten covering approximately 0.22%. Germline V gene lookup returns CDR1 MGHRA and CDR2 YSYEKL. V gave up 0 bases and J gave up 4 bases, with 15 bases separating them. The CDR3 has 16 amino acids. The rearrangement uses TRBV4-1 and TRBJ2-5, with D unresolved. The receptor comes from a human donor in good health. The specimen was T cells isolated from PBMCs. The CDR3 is CASSQDRSGVLETQYF. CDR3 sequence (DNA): TGCGCCAGCAGCCAAGATCGGAGTGGAGTGCTAGAGACCCAGTACTTC.